This T cell receptor beta chain stems from a study of blood T cell repertoires in COVID-19. Study-level background: The United States, Italy and Spain provided the acute and convalescent COVID-19 samples. PBMCs, B-cell-depleted T cells, or T cells provided the cDNA or gDNA that made up the material.

With V trimmed by 3 bases and J by 4 bases, 6 bases remained unmatched. In germline, CDR1 is SEHNR, CDR2 FQNEAQ (reference sequence). The CDR3 is 15 amino acids. As handled by the study authors: Reference gene primer amplification in the assay estimated nucleated cell counts. The assay was immunoSEQ multiplex PCR, and TCRdb's table has in-frame clones only and misses some. V and J calls and clone size are those listed in that table; D and trimming were worked out from the DNA. The sample records 40,000 to 55,000 clones, around 90% being singletons. The sequencing sample was made of peripheral blood. The TCR was taken from a woman at least 80 years old with acute or convalescent COVID-19. This chain connects TRBV7-9 to TRBJ2-3; TRBD2 agrees at 8 bases. DNA for the CDR3: TGTGCCAGCAGCTTGGTAGCGGGGTTCGCAGATACGCAGTATTTT. Amino acids: CASSLVAGFADTQYF.